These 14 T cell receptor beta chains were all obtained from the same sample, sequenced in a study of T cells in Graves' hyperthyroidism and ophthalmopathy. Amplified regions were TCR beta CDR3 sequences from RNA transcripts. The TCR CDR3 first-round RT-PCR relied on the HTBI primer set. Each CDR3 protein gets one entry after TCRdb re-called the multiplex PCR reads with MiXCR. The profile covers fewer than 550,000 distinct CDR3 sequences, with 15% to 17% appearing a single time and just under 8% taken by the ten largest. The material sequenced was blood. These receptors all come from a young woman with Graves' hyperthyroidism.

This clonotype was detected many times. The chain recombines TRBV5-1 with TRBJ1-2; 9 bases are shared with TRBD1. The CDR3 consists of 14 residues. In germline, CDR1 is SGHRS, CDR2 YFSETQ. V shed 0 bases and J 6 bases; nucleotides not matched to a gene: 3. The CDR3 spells CASSLDRGQDGYTF. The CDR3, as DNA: TGCGCCAGCAGCTTGGACAGGGGGCAGGATGGCTACACCTTC.

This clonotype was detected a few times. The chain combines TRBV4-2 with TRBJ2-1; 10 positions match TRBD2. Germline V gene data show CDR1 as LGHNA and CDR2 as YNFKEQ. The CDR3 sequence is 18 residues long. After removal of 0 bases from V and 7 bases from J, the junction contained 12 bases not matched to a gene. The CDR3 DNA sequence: TGTGCCAGCAGCCAAGAAGGGCCAGCGGGGGGGCCGGGGAATGAGCAGTTCTTC. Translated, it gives CASSQEGPAGGPGNEQFF.

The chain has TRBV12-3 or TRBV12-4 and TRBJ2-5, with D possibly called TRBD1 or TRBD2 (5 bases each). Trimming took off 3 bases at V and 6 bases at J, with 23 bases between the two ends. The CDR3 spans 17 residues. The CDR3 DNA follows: TGTGCCAGCAGTTTTGCCCCTTGGGGTCAGGGAGTGAAGACCCAGTACTTC. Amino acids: CASSFAPWGQGVKTQYF.

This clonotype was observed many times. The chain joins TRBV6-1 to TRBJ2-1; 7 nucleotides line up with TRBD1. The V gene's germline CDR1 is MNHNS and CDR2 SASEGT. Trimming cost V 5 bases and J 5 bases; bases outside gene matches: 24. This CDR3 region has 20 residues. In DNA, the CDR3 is TGTGCCAGCAGTCGTCTATACAGGGGATTGCGGTCGACTACACACAATGAGCAGTTCTTC. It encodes CASSRLYRGLRSTTHNEQFF.

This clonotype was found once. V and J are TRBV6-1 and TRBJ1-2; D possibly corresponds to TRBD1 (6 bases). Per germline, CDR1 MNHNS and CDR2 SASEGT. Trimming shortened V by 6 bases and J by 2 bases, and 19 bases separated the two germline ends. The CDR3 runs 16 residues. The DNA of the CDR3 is TGTGCCAGCAGCCTACAGGCCAGGGGTGGAAACTATGGCTACACCTTC. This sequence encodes CASSLQARGGNYGYTF.

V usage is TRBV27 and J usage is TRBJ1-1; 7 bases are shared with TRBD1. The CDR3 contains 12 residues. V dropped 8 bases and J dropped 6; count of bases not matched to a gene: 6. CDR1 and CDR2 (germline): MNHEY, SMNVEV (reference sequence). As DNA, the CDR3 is TGTGCCAGCGGAAGACAGGGCGCTGAAGCTTTCTTT. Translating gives CASGRQGAEAFF.

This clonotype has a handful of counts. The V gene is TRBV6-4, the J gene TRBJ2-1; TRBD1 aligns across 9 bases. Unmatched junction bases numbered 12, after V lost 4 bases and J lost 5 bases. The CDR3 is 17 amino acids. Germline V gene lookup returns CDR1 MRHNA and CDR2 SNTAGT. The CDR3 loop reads CASSVPPRTGENNEQFF. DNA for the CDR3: TGTGCCAGCAGTGTCCCACCGAGGACAGGGGAAAACAATGAGCAGTTCTTC.

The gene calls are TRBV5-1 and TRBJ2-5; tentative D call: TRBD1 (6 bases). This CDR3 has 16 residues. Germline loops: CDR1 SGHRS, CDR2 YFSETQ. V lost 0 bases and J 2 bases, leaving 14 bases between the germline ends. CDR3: CASSLGLGAGQETQYF. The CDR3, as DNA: TGCGCCAGCAGCTTGGGTCTGGGGGCAGGACAAGAGACCCAGTACTTC. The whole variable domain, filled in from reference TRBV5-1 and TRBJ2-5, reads KAGVTQTPRYLIKTRGQQVTLSCSPISGHRSVSWYQQTPGQGLQFLFEYFSETQRNKGNFPGRFSGRQFSNSRSEMNVSTLELGDSALYLCASSLGLGAGQETQYFGPGTRLLVL.

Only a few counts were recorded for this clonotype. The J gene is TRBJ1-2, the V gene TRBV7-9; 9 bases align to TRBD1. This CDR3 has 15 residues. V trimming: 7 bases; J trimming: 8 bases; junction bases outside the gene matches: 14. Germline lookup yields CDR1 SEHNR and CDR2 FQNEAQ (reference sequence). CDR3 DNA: TGTGCCAGCATCCATAACCTTGGGGACAGGGACGGCTACACCTTC. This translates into CASIHNLGDRDGYTF. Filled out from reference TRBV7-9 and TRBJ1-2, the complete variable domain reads DTGVSQNPRHKITKRGQNVTFRCDPISEHNRLYWYRQTLGQGPEFLTYFQNEAQLEKSRLLSDRFSAERPKGSFSTLEIQRTEQGDSAMYLCASIHNLGDRDGYTFGSGTRLTVV.

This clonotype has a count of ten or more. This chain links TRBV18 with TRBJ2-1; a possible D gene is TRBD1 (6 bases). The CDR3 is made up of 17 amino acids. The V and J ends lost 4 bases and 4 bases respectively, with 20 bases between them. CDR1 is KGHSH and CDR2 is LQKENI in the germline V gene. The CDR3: CASSQNLQGAGYNEQFF. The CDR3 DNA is TGTGCCAGCTCACAAAATTTACAGGGAGCCGGATACAATGAGCAGTTCTTC.

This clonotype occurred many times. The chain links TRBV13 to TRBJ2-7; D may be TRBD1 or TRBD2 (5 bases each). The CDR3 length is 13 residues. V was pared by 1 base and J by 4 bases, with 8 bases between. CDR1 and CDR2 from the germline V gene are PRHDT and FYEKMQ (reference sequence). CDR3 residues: CASSLAGRYEQYF. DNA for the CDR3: TGTGCCAGCAGCTTAGCGGGGCGATACGAGCAGTACTTC.

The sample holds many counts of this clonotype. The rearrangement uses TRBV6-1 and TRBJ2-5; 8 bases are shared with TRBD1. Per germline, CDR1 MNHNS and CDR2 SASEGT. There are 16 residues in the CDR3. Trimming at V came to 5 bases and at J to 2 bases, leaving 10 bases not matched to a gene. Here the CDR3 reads CASSPTRDRTQETQYF. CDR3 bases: TGTGCCAGCAGTCCTACCCGGGACAGGACACAAGAGACCCAGTACTTC.

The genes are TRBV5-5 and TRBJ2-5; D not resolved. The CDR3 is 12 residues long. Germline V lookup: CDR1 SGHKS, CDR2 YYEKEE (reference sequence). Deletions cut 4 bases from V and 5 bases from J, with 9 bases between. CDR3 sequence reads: CASSLVTETQYF. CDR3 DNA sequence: TGTGCCAGCAGCCTCGTGACCGAGACCCAGTACTTC.

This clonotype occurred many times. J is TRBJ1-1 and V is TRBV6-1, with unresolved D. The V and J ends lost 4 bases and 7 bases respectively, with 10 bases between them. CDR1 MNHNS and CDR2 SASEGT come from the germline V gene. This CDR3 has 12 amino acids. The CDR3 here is CASSGLRDEAFF. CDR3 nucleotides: TGTGCCAGCAGTGGCTTGCGAGATGAAGCTTTCTTT.